This T cell receptor (beta chain) was identified in a study of cytomegalovirus exposure and HLA in healthy donors. About the study: T cells numbering some 170 million yielded more than 95 million unique TCR beta sequences in an earlier analysis.

PCR was performed using 60 Vbeta and 13 Jbeta primers. This table comes from immunoSEQ multiplex PCR, and its TCRdb copy is limited to in-frame clones, with some not included. The sample holds about 99,000 clones, around four fifths seen once. Findings and limits, study-wide: Certain sequence variants were highly shared and formed a cluster, and this cluster was likely a sequencing artifact. A later analysis linked a missense variant in DCLRE1C to the trimming of TCR beta V and J genes.

Note on this clone: Its antigen is still unknown.

There are 15 residues in the CDR3. Germline V gene data show CDR1 as SGHTA and CDR2 as FQGNSA. The V gene end was trimmed by 2 bases and the J gene end by 7 bases; junction bases not matched to a gene: 8. Material for sequencing was PBMCs. The receptor was derived from a woman aged 40 to 50 in good health and CMV-seronegative. This chain links TRBV7-2 with TRBJ2-7; 10 bases match TRBD1. CDR3 coding DNA: TGTGCCAGCAGCTTAATTCGACAGGGGGCCTTAGAGCAGTACTTC. Translation gives CASSLIRQGALEQYF.